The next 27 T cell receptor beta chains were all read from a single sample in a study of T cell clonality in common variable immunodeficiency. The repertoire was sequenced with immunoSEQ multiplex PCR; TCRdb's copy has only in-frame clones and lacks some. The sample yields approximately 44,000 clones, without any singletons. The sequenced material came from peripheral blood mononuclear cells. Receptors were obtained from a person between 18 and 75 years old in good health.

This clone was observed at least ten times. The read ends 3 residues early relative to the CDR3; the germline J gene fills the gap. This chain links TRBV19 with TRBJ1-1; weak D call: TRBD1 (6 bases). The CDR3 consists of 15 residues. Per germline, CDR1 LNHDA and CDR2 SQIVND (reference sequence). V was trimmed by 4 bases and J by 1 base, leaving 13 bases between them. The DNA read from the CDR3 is TGTGCCAGTAGTACAAAATCGACAGGGAACACTGAA. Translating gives CASSTKSTGNTE. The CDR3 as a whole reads CASSTKSTGNTEAFF.

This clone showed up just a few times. Partial CDR3 DNA: TGTGCCAGTAGTATTAAAGGGCCCGGAGGTGGTGAG. It codes for CASSIKGPGGGE. The whole CDR3 protein reads CASSIKGPGGGEQFF. The chain is built from TRBV19 and TRBJ2-1; D is possibly TRBD2 (5 bases). With the read ending 3 residues before the CDR3 end, the germline J gene is used to fill in that end. The V end was cut by 3 bases, the J end by 9 bases, with 18 bases between. The CDR3 sequence is 15 residues long. Germline lookup yields CDR1 LNHDA and CDR2 SQIVND (reference sequence).

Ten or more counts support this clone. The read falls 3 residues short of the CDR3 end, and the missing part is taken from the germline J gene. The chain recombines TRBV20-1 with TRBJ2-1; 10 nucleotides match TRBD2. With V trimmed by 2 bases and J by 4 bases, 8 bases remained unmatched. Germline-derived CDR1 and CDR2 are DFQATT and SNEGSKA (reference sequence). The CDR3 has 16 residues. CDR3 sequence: CSARSSSGGDYNEQFF. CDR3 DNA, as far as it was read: TGCAGTGCTAGAAGTTCTAGCGGGGGAGATTACAATGAG.

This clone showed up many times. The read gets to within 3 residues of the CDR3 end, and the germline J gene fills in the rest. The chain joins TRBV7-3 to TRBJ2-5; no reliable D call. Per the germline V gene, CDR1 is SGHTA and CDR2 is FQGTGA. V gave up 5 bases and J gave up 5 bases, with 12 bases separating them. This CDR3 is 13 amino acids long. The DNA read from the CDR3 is TGTGCCAGCAGCAAAGCTTTTTCTGAGACC. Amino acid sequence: CASSKAFSET. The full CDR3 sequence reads CASSKAFSETQYF.

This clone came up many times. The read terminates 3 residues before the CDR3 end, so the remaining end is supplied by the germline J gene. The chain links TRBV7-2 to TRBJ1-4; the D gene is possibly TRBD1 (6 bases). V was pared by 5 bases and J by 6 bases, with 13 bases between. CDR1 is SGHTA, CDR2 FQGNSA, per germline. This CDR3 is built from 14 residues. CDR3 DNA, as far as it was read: TGTGCCAGCAGCCTAGACAGGAGTTATGAAAAA. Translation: CASSLDRSYEK. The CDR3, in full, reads CASSLDRSYEKLFF.

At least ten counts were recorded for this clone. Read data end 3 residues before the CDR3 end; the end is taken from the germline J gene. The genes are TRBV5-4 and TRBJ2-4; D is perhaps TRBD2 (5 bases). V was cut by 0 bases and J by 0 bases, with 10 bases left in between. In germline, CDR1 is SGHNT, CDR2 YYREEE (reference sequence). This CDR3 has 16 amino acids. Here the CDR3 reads CASSLVGDLAKNIQYF. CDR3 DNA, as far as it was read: TGTGCCAGCAGCTTGGTCGGGGATTTAGCCAAAAACATT.

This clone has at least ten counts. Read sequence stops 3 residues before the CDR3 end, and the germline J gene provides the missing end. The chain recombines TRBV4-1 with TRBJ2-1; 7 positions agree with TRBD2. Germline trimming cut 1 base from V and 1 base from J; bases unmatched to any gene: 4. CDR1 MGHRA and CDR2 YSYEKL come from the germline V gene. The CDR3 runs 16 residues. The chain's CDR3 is CASSQGLAASYNEQFF. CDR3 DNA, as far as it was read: TGCGCCAGCAGCCAAGGGCTAGCGGCATCCTACAATGAG.

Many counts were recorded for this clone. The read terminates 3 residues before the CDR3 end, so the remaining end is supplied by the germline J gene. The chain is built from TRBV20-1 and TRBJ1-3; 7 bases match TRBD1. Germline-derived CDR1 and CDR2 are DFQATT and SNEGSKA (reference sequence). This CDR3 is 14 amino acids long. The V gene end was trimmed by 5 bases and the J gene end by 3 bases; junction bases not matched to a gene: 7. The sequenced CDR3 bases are TGCAGTGCTTACAGGGGCAACTTTGGAAACACC. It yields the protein CSAYRGNFGNT. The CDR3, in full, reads CSAYRGNFGNTIYF.

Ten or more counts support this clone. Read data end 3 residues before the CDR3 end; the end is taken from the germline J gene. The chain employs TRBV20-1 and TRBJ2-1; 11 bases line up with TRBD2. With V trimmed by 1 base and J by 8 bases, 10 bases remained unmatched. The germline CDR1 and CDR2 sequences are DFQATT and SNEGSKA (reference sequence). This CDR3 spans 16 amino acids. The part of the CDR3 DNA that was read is TGCAGTGCTAGAGCCCCTACTAGCGGGGGTTTCGATGAG. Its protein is CSARAPTSGGFDE. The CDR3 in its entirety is CSARAPTSGGFDEQFF.

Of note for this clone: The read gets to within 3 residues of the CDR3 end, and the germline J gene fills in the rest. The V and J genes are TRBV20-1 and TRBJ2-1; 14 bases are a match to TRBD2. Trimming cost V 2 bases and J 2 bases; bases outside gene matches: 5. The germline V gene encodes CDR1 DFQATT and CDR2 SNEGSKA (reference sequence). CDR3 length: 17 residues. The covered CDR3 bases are TGCAGTGCTAGAACGCGGACTAGCGGGGGGACCTACAATGAG. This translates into CSARTRTSGGTYNE. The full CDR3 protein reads CSARTRTSGGTYNEQFF.

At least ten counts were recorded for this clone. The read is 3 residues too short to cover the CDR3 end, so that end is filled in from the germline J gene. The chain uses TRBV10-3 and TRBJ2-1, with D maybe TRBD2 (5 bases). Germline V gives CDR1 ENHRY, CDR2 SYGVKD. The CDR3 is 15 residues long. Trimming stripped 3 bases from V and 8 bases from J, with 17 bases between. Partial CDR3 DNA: TGTGCCATCAGTGACTATAGCGTATCCCCCGATGAG. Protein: CAISDYSVSPDE. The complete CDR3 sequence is CAISDYSVSPDEQFF.

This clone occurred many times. The sequenced part of the CDR3 DNA is TGTGCCAGCAGCCAAGGTAATTTCTACAATGAG. This codes for CASSQGNFYNE. The entire CDR3 sequence reads CASSQGNFYNEQFF. This chain joins TRBV14 and TRBJ2-1; D remains ambiguous. The read finishes 3 residues shy of the CDR3 end, and the germline J gene is used to complete it. V lost 1 base, J lost 3 bases, and 7 bases lay in between. CDR3 size: 14 residues. Germline CDR1 is SGHDN and CDR2 is FVKESK.

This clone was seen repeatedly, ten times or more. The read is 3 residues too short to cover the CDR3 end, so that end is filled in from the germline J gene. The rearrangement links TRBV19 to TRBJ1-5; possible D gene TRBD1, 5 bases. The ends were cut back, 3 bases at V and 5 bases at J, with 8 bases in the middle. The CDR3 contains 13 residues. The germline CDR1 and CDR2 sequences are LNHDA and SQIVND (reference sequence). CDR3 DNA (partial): TGTGCCAGTAGTATCGCAGGGTATCAGCCC. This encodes CASSIAGYQP. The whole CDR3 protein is CASSIAGYQPQHF.

The CDR3 bases that were read are TGTGCCAGCAGCTTGGGGACTAGCGGGGGAAGCGAG. It is translated as CASSLGTSGGSE. The entire CDR3 protein is CASSLGTSGGSEQYF. J is TRBJ2-7 and V is TRBV5-4; 13 bases agree with TRBD2. The CDR3 end is not reached by the read, which stops 3 residues before it; the germline J gene fills it in. Per germline, CDR1 SGHNT and CDR2 YYREEE (reference sequence). V shed 0 bases, J shed 6 bases, and the junction held 3 bases outside the gene matches. CDR3 length: 15 residues.

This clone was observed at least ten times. The CDR3 bases that were read are TGCGCCAGCAGTGGGACAGCAAACACCGGGGAG. Translation: CASSGTANTGE. The whole CDR3 protein is CASSGTANTGELFF. The chain couples TRBV4-1 to TRBJ2-2; 7 bases are shared with TRBD1. Sequencing ends 3 residues short of the CDR3 end; the germline J gene provides the rest. CDR1 and CDR2 (germline): MGHRA, YSYEKL. J gave up 2 bases and V 6 bases, and 3 bases lay outside the gene matches. The CDR3 is made up of 14 amino acids.

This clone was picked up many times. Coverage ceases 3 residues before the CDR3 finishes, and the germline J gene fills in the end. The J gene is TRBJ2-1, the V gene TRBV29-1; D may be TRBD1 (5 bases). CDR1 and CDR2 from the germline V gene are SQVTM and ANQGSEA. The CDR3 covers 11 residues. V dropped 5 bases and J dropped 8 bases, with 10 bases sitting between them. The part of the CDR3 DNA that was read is TGCAGCGTTTCTGAAGGGGATGAG. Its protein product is CSVSEGDE. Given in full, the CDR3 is CSVSEGDEQFF.

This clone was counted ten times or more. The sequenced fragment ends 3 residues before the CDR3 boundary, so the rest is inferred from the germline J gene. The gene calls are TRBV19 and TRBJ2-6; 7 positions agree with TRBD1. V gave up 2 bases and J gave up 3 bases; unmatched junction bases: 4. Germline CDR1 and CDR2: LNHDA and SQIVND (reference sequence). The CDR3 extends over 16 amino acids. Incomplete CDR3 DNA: TGTGCCAGTAGTATAATGACAGGGCGTGGGGCCAACGTC. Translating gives CASSIMTGRGANV. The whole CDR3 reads CASSIMTGRGANVLTF.

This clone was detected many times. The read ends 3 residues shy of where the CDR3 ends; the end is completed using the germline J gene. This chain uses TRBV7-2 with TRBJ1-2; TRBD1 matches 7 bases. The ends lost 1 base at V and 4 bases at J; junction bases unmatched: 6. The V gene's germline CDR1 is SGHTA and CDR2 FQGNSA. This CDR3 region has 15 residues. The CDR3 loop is CASSLVDRVPYGYTF. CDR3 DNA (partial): TGTGCCAGCAGCTTAGTTGACAGGGTCCCCTATGGC.

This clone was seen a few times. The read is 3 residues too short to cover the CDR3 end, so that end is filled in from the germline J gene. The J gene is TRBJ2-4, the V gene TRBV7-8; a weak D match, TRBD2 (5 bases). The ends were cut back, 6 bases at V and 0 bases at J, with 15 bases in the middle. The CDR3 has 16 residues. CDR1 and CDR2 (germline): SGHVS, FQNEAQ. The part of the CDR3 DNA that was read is TGTGCCAGCAGTCAGACCGAGGACTTAGCCAAAAACATT. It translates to CASSQTEDLAKNI. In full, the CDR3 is CASSQTEDLAKNIQYF.

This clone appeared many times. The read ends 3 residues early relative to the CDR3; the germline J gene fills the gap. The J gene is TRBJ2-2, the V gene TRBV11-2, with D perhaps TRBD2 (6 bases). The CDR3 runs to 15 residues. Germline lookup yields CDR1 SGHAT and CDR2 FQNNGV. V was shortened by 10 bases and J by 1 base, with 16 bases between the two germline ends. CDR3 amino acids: CATRSTSLNTGELFF. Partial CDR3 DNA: TGTGCCACGAGATCGACTAGTCTGAACACCGGGGAG.

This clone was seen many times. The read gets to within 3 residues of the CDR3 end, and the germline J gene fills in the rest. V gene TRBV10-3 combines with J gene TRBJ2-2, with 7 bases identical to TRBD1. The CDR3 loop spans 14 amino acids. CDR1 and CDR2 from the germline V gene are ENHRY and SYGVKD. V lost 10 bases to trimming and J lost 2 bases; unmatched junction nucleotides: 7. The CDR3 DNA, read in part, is TGTGCCACCAACCGGGACAGCAACACCGGGGAG. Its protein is CATNRDSNTGE. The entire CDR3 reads CATNRDSNTGELFF.

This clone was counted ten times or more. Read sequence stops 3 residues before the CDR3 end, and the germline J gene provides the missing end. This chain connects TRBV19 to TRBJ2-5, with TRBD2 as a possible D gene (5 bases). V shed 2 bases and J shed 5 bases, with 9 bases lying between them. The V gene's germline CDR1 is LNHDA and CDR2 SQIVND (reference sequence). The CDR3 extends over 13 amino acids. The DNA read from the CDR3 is TGTGCCAGTAGTATATCCAGGAGGGAGACC. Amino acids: CASSISRRET. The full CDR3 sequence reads CASSISRRETQYF.

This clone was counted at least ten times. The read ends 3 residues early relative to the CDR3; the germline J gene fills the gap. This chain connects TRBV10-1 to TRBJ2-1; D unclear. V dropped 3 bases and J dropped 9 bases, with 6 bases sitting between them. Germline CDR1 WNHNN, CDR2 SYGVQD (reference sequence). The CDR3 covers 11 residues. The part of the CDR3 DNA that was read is TGCGCCAGCAGTGATCACACTGAG. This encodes CASSDHTE. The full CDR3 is CASSDHTEQFF.

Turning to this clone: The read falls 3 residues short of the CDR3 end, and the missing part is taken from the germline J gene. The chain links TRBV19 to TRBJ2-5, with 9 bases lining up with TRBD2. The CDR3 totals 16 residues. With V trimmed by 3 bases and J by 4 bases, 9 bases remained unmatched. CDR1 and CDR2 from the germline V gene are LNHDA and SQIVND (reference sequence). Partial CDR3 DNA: TGTGCCAGTAGTATTGCCCCCAGCGGGGGGCGAGAGACC. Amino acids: CASSIAPSGGRET. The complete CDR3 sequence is CASSIAPSGGRETQYF.

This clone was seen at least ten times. CDR3 DNA (partial): TGTGCCAGCAGCCCTACAGGGTTTGGCGAG. Residues: CASSPTGFGE. The entire CDR3 is CASSPTGFGEQYF. This chain joins TRBV2 and TRBJ2-7; D may be TRBD1 (6 bases). The CDR3 end falls 3 residues outside the read, so it is completed with the germline J gene. The CDR3 loop spans 13 amino acids. Germline V gene data show CDR1 as SNHLY and CDR2 as FYNNEI. Trimming shortened V by 6 bases and J by 6 bases, and 15 bases separated the two germline ends.

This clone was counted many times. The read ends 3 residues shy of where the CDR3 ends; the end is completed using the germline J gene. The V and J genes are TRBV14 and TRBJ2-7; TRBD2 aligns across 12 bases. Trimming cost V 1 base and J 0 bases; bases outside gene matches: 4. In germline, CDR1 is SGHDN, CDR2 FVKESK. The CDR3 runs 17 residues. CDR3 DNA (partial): TGTGCCAGCAGCCAAGGACTAGCGGGAGCCCGCTCCTACGAG. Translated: CASSQGLAGARSYE. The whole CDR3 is CASSQGLAGARSYEQYF. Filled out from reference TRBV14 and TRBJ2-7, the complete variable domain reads EAGVTQFPSHSVIEKGQTVTLRCDPISGHDNLYWYRRVMGKEIKFLLHFVKESKQDESGMPNNRFLAERTGGTYSTLKVQPAELEDSGVYFCASSQGLAGARSYEQYFGPGTRLTVT.

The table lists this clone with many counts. The CDR3 reads CASRRGSSYNEQFF. The CDR3 DNA, read in part, is TGTGCCAGCAGACGGGGGAGCTCCTACAATGAG. V gene TRBV12-3 or TRBV12-4 combines with J gene TRBJ2-1; tentatively, D is TRBD2 (6 bases). The DNA ends 3 residues before the CDR3 does, and the rest of the CDR3 is filled in from the germline J gene. The CDR3 has 14 amino acids. Trimming left V 6 bases short and J 0 bases short, with 9 bases between.